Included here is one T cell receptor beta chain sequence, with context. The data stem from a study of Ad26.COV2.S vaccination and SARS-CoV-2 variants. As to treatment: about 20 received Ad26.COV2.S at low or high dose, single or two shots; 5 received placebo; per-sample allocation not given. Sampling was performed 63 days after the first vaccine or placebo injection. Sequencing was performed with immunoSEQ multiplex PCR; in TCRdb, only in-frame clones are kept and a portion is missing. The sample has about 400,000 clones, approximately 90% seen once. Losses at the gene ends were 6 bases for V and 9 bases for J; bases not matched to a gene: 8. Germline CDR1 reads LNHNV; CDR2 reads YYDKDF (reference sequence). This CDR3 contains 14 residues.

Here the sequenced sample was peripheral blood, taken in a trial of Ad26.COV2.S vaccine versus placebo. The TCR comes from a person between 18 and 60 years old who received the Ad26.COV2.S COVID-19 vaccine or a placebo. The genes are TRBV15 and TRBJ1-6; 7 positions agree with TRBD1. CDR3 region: CATRVGGTSSPLHF. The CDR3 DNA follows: TGTGCCACCAGGGTAGGGGGCACATCTTCACCCCTCCACTTT.